These 24 T cell receptor beta chains were sequenced from one sample in a study of beta chain features in type 1 diabetes. General study results and limits: Shorter TCRB CDR3s, moderately but significantly so, marked every one of the four CD4+ subsets in Type 1 diabetes patients.

Every bit of the isolated RNA underwent reverse transcription, so sequencing read expressed TCRB transcripts. The repertoire was sequenced with immunoSEQ multiplex PCR; TCRdb's copy has only in-frame clones and lacks some. Found here are 680,000 or so clones, about an eighth of them singletons; the top ten hold approximately 0.022%. These receptors have no known antigen. The specimen was naive CD4+ T cells from blood. The receptor source for this set is a man younger than 30 with type 1 diabetes.

The CDR3 DNA reads TGTGCCTGGACCGATGTAAGCCGGGAGTTAACCGGGGAGCTGTTTTTT. Its translation: CAWTDVSRELTGELFF. The gene calls are TRBV30 and TRBJ2-2, with D tentatively TRBD2 (6 bases). Trimming pared 4 bases from V and 5 bases from J, leaving 20 bases between. The CDR3 runs 16 residues. CDR1 GTSNPN and CDR2 SVGIG come from the germline V gene (reference sequence). The variable domain in full, completed from reference TRBV30 and TRBJ2-2, reads SQTIHQWPATLVQPVGSPLSLECTVEGTSNPNLYWYRQAAGRGLQLLFYSVGIGQISSEVPQNLSASRPQDRQFILSSKKLLLSDSGFYLCAWTDVSRELTGELFFGEGSRLTVL.

The chain couples TRBV2 to TRBJ2-3, with TRBD2 matching over 8 bases. J was trimmed by 0 bases and V by 9 bases; bases with no gene match: 8. This CDR3 contains 15 residues. The germline gives CDR1 SNHLY, CDR2 FYNNEI. In DNA, the CDR3 is TGTGCCAGTTTATCACTAGCGGTTAGCACAGATACGCAGTATTTT. Translation gives CASLSLAVSTDTQYF.

The chain recombines TRBV13 with TRBJ2-2; D is possibly TRBD2 (6 bases). V was pared by 3 bases and J by 7 bases, with 9 bases between. Germline V gene sequence: CDR1 PRHDT, CDR2 FYEKMQ (reference sequence). The CDR3 is 13 amino acids. DNA of the CDR3: TGTGCCAGCAGCTTCCAGGGAGGCGGGGAGCTGTTTTTT. Translated: CASSFQGGGELFF.

The chain combines TRBV6-1 with TRBJ2-5; D is unresolved. Germline lookup yields CDR1 MNHNS and CDR2 SASEGT. With 1 base removed from V and 1 base from J, the gap between germline ends came to 10 bases. The CDR3 consists of 15 residues. The CDR3 spells CASSEGAQSQETQYF. CDR3 DNA sequence: TGTGCCAGCAGTGAAGGGGCACAGTCCCAAGAGACCCAGTACTTC.

The V and J genes are TRBV9 and TRBJ1-5, with D perhaps matching TRBD1 (6 bases). The V end lost 5 bases, the J end lost 1 base, and 10 bases lay between the germline ends. The length of the CDR3 is 14 residues. Germline CDR1 SGDLS, CDR2 YYNGEE. The CDR3 coding sequence is TGTGCCAGCAGTCCCCAGGGGAGCAATCAGCCCCAGCATTTT. Its translation: CASSPQGSNQPQHF.

The chain is built from TRBV6-5 and TRBJ2-7; D might be TRBD1 (5 bases). There are 13 residues in the CDR3. The ends were cut back, 8 bases at V and 5 bases at J, with 16 bases in the middle. Germline CDR1 MNHEY, CDR2 SVGAGI. CDR3: CASSWSRVHEQYF. CDR3 coding DNA: TGTGCCAGCTCCTGGAGCAGGGTACACGAGCAGTACTTC.

The chain is built from TRBV29-1 and TRBJ2-7, with D perhaps given as TRBD1 or TRBD2 (5 bases each). The CDR3 has 12 amino acids. Trimming cost V 4 bases and J 5 bases, with 12 bases left between them. The germline V gene has CDR1 SQVTM and CDR2 ANQGSEA. As DNA, the CDR3 is TGCAGCGTTGCAAGGGACGTAAACGAGCAGTACTTC. This translates into CSVARDVNEQYF.

This clone was picked up a small number of times. J is TRBJ2-3 and V is TRBV5-4; TRBD2 might be the D (6 bases). Germline CDR1 and CDR2: SGHNT and YYREEE (reference sequence). The V end was cut by 4 bases, the J end by 5 bases, with 17 bases between. The CDR3 has 15 amino acids. CDR3 residues: CASSLGLSGGDTQYF. CDR3 nucleotide sequence: TGTGCCAGCAGCCTCGGGCTTAGCGGAGGAGATACGCAGTATTTT.

J is TRBJ1-2 and V is TRBV20-1; D might be TRBD1 (6 bases). This CDR3 has 10 residues. Germline CDR1 is DFQATT and CDR2 is SNEGSKA (reference sequence). V was shortened by 5 bases and J by 7 bases, with 8 bases between the two germline ends. The CDR3 here is CSAPTGGYTF. CDR3 coding DNA: TGCAGTGCTCCGACAGGTGGCTACACCTTC.

This clone was seen a few times. This chain connects TRBV29-1 to TRBJ2-5; 11 bases are a match to TRBD2. V dropped 5 bases and J dropped 2; count of bases not matched to a gene: 7. The CDR3 contains 15 residues. Germline loops: CDR1 SQVTM, CDR2 ANQGSEA. The DNA for the CDR3 is TGCAGCGTTTCCGGGACTAGCGGACTACAAGAGACCCAGTACTTC. It translates to CSVSGTSGLQETQYF.

V usage is TRBV5-6 and J usage is TRBJ2-5; the D gene is possibly TRBD2 (5 bases). This CDR3 region has 16 residues. The germline gives CDR1 SGHDT, CDR2 YYEEEE. V shed 1 base and J shed 4 bases, with 17 bases lying between them. The DNA of the CDR3 is TGTGCCAGCAGCTTGACCTGGGGAGAGGGTCGAGAGACCCAGTACTTC. It encodes CASSLTWGEGRETQYF.

About this clone itself: A single base separates this from a much larger clone, so it may be a read error. The same CDR3 arises from other DNA sequences in this sample as well. The CDR3 DNA reads TGTGCCAGCAGCTTCGGGGAGACCCAGTACTTC. It translates to CASSFGETQYF. This sequence joins TRBV11-2 and TRBJ2-5; no reliable D call. The V end was cut by 3 bases, the J end by 5 bases, with 4 bases between. CDR3 length: 11 amino acids. Germline assignment: CDR1 SGHAT and CDR2 FQNNGV.

This sequence joins TRBV19 and TRBJ2-2; 9 bases are a match to TRBD1. CDR3 length equals 16 residues. Per germline, CDR1 LNHDA and CDR2 SQIVND (reference sequence). V trimming: 6 bases; J trimming: 0 bases; junction bases outside the gene matches: 5. The CDR3, as DNA: TGTGCCAGTAGCAGCAGACAGGGGGCGAACACCGGGGAGCTGTTTTTT. It specifies CASSSRQGANTGELFF.

V is TRBV7-9 and J is TRBJ1-6, with D possibly matching TRBD1 (6 bases). This CDR3 is 17 amino acids long. CDR1 and CDR2 (germline): SEHNR, FQNEAQ (reference sequence). Trimming pared 4 bases from V and 0 bases from J, leaving 13 bases between. DNA of the CDR3: TGTGCCAGCAGCTCCGGACAGCCCAGCTCCTATAATTCACCCCTCCACTTT. Translating it yields CASSSGQPSSYNSPLHF.

The genes are TRBV11-3 and TRBJ1-1; 9 bases map to TRBD1. Germline values: CDR1 SGHNT, CDR2 YENEEA. V lost 3 bases to trimming and J lost 11 bases; unmatched junction nucleotides: 7. This CDR3 contains 13 residues. CDR3 nucleotide sequence: TGTGCCAGCAGCTTGATACAGGGGGCGGTGGCTTTCTTT. Protein: CASSLIQGAVAFF.

This clone was observed a few times. This chain uses TRBV7-9 with TRBJ2-1, with TRBD1 identical over 7 bases. The CDR3 has 12 amino acids. Germline-derived CDR1 and CDR2 are SEHNR and FQNEAQ (reference sequence). V was clipped by 6 bases and J by 6 bases; unmatched bases: 2. CDR3 in DNA: TGTGCCAGCAGGGACAGGATCAATGAGCAGTTCTTC. Protein product: CASRDRINEQFF.

This clone has only a few counts. The gene calls are TRBV14 and TRBJ2-7, with D possibly being TRBD1 (6 bases). In germline, CDR1 is SGHDN, CDR2 FVKESK. V was clipped by 4 bases and J by 4 bases, with 20 bases between them. The CDR3 sequence is 16 residues long. The CDR3 region is CASSPLRDTAMYEQYF. In nucleotides, the CDR3 is TGTGCCAGCAGCCCGCTCCGGGACACCGCAATGTACGAGCAGTACTTC.

This chain joins TRBV5-1 and TRBJ2-3, with TRBD1 identical over 7 bases. V dropped 5 bases and J dropped 2; count of bases not matched to a gene: 8. From germline, CDR1 is SGHRS and CDR2 YFSETQ. CDR3 length: 15 amino acids. The CDR3, as DNA: TGCGCCAGCAGTCTGGGACAGCCGCACACAGATACGCAGTATTTT. As protein: CASSLGQPHTDTQYF. Supplemented by reference TRBV5-1 and TRBJ2-3, the full variable domain reads KAGVTQTPRYLIKTRGQQVTLSCSPISGHRSVSWYQQTPGQGLQFLFEYFSETQRNKGNFPGRFSGRQFSNSRSEMNVSTLELGDSALYLCASSLGQPHTDTQYFGPGTRLTVL.

The chain recombines TRBV4-1 with TRBJ1-6; D gene unclear. CDR1 is MGHRA, CDR2 YSYEKL, per germline. Between the trimmed V and J ends, which lost 4 bases and 8 bases, there was a span of 18 bases. The CDR3 length is 16 residues. In DNA, the CDR3 is TGCGCCAGCAGCCCGGGGTCCTCCCCGACGGATTCACCCCTCCACTTT. Residues: CASSPGSSPTDSPLHF.

The rearrangement joins TRBV29-1 to TRBJ1-1; D is perhaps TRBD1 (6 bases). Per germline, CDR1 SQVTM and CDR2 ANQGSEA. This CDR3 has 13 residues. Deletions cut 7 bases from V and 4 bases from J, with 16 bases between. The DNA for the CDR3 is TGCAGCGCCAGGGCGGGGGGCGGCACTGAAGCTTTCTTT. Protein: CSARAGGGTEAFF.

The chain employs TRBV25-1 and TRBJ1-2, with D hard to call. V dropped 3 bases and J dropped 6 bases, with 5 bases sitting between them. In germline, CDR1 is MGHDK, CDR2 SYGVNS. The CDR3 extends over 11 amino acids. The CDR3 sequence: CASSEINGYTF. The CDR3 coding sequence is TGTGCCAGCAGTGAGATTAATGGCTACACCTTC.

This clone turned up a few times. The rearrangement links TRBV20-1 to TRBJ1-1; D remains unclear. Between the trimmed V and J ends, which lost 1 base and 9 bases, there was a span of 6 bases. CDR3 length equals 10 residues. Germline-derived CDR1 and CDR2 are DFQATT and SNEGSKA (reference sequence). The CDR3 DNA is TGCAGTGCTAGAGGTTCTCAAGCTTTCTTT. This sequence encodes CSARGSQAFF.

This chain connects TRBV11-2 to TRBJ1-1, with D perhaps TRBD1 (6 bases). CDR1 is SGHAT and CDR2 is FQNNGV in the germline V gene. This CDR3 comprises 14 residues. Trimming removed 4 bases at V and 3 bases at J, with 12 bases between. CDR3 residues: CASSSADRDTEAFF. As DNA, the CDR3 is TGTGCCAGCAGCTCTGCGGACAGAGACACTGAAGCTTTCTTT.

This clone was detected a few times. The chain recombines TRBV2 with TRBJ1-6, with a possible D match to TRBD1 (5 bases). Per germline, CDR1 SNHLY and CDR2 FYNNEI. The V and J ends lost 6 bases and 11 bases respectively, with 17 bases between them. The CDR3 spans 14 residues. The CDR3 sequence is CASRGRMRGAPLHF. Here the CDR3 DNA reads TGTGCCAGCAGGGGACGGATGCGGGGGGCACCCCTCCACTTT.